This T cell receptor beta chain was profiled in a study of T cell responses to AZD1222 COVID-19 vaccine. Study findings and constraints: Donor demographics were predominantly white British with a female majority; clonal diversity may be underestimated. Repertoires were obtained solely post-peak T cell response.

V lost 8 bases to trimming and J lost 7 bases, with 15 bases between them. There are 14 residues in the CDR3. In germline, CDR1 is SGHTA, CDR2 FQGNSA. Concerning this clone itself: Its antigen is undetermined.

Profiling relied on immunoSEQ multiplex PCR, and the TCRdb table lists in-frame clones only, not all of them. Of approximately 160,000 clones listed, approximately 90% were seen once; the top ten hold 4% to 5.5%. This receptor was taken from an adult in good health. The gene calls are TRBV7-2 and TRBJ1-6; tentatively, D is TRBD1 (6 bases). The sample consisted of peripheral blood, taken on day 0 of AZD1222 vaccination. Here the CDR3 DNA reads TGTGCCAGCCTAGACAGGTGGGGCAATTCACCCCTCCACTTT. This codes for CASLDRWGNSPLHF.